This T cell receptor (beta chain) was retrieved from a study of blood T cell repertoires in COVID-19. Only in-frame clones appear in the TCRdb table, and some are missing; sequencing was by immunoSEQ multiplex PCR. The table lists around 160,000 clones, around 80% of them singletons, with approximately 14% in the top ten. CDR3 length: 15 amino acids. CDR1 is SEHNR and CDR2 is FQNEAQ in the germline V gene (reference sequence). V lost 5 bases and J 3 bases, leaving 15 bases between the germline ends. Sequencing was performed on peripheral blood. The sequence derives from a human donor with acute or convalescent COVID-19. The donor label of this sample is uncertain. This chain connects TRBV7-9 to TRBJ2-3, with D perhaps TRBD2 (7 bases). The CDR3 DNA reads TGTGCCAGCAGCACGTCGGGGGGCAGGACAGATACGCAGTATTTT. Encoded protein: CASSTSGGRTDTQYF.